The sequence of this T cell receptor beta chain was determined in a study of blood T cell repertoires in COVID-19 (TCRdb year 2020). General notes on the study: The collaborator samples originated in the United States, Italy and Spain and spanned the acute and convalescent phases of COVID-19. The material from the prospective study consisted of cDNA or gDNA derived from T cells, B-cell-depleted T cells, or PBMCs. Subjects who had been exposed to COVID-19, were actively infected with it, or had recovered from it provided the deeply sampled blood TCRbeta repertoires that made up the dataset. A freely available public database, intended as a resource for researchers studying the immune response to SARS-CoV-2, is where the repertoires were released. Samples came from the ongoing ImmuneRACE study (first 160 participants) plus 1,254 subjects from 6 global collaborators. Nearly every sample came with metadata listing a de-identified subject ID, COVID-19 status, age in years and sex. HLA class I and class II types, where available, came from metadata supplied by the sample provider rather than from assay-based typing.

Looking up the germline V gene yields CDR1 MGHRA and CDR2 YSYEKL. The CDR3, cysteine through phenylalanine, is 17 amino acids long. The kept DNA is CDR3 alone, 51 bases in frame from the first base. V and J are truncated by 2 bases and 3 bases respectively, leaving an intervening sequence of 18 bases. TCRbeta CDR3 regions were amplified from genomic DNA by means of the immunoSEQ Assay, a bias-controlled multiplex PCR. From the authors' description of their analysis: The number of nucleated cells in each sample was estimated by amplification of reference gene primers within the assay. Sequence reads were collapsed and filtered to measure the absolute abundance of every unique TCRbeta CDR3 rearrangement. For each sample, productive Simpson clonality was calculated as the square root of Simpson's diversity index across productive rearrangements. The clones in this table, taken by TCRdb from immuneACCESS, are in-frame only. Not every clone is retained; where verified, under half of the shortfall comes from an unresolved V gene, and the cause of the rest is unknown. That table gives V, J and clone size, and the DNA gave D and trimming. The sample table records approximately 300,000 clones; 75% to 90% of these occur just once. The ten largest clonotypes hold around 1.8% of the sample.

Study-level results and caveats: The amount of clinical and demographic metadata varied by source and participant and was provided uncurated.

Details on this clone: What antigen it recognizes has not been identified. The record has no base qualities; no much larger clone is one base away.

Participants in the prospective study were aged roughly 18 to 100 years, lived in 20 to 25 United States geographic areas, and enrolled through a virtual design. Cohort assignment in the prospective study relied on participant-reported clinical history from a screening survey and a study questionnaire. Exposed participants were defined as having been in contact with someone with a PCR-confirmed or clinician-diagnosed COVID-19 case within 2 weeks of study entry. In the prospective study, whole blood, serum and a nasopharyngeal or oropharyngeal swab were collected from each participant by mobile phlebotomists. Additional blood draws and questionnaires over an approximately 2-month period could optionally be provided by prospective study participants. Blood samples from the prospective study were shipped frozen or at room temperature prior to DNA extraction.

The sequencing sample was made of PBMCs or T cells enriched from blood (not recorded which). The sequence was obtained from a woman between 25 and 40 years old who had been exposed to COVID-19. This chain is built from TRBV4-1 and TRBJ2-3, and the D gene may be TRBD2, 5 bases matching. CDR3 region: CASSQKFPSGITDTQYF. The DNA sequence is as follows: TGCGCCAGCAGCCAAAAGTTCCCTTCGGGGATAACAGATACGCAGTATTTT.